This TCR beta chain was recorded in a study of T cells in Graves' hyperthyroidism and ophthalmopathy. There were TCR beta CDR3 regions amplified from RNA transcripts. With the HTBI primer set, the TCR CDR3 went through a first round of RT-PCR. TCRdb analysed the multiplex PCR reads with MiXCR anew, one entry per CDR3 protein. This table has approximately 610,000 distinct CDR3 sequences, roughly 14% appearing once. V lost 6 bases and J lost 1; bases outside the gene matches: 8. This CDR3 region has 15 residues. The germline V gene has CDR1 LGHDT and CDR2 YNNKEL (reference sequence). Material: blood. This receptor was taken from a woman in her forties with Graves' ophthalmopathy. The V call is TRBV3-1, the J call TRBJ1-1; 7 bases agree with TRBD1. CDR3 sequence: CASRGENRGNTEAFF. The CDR3 nucleotides read TGTGCCAGCAGAGGGGAAAACAGGGGGAACACTGAAGCTTTCTTT.